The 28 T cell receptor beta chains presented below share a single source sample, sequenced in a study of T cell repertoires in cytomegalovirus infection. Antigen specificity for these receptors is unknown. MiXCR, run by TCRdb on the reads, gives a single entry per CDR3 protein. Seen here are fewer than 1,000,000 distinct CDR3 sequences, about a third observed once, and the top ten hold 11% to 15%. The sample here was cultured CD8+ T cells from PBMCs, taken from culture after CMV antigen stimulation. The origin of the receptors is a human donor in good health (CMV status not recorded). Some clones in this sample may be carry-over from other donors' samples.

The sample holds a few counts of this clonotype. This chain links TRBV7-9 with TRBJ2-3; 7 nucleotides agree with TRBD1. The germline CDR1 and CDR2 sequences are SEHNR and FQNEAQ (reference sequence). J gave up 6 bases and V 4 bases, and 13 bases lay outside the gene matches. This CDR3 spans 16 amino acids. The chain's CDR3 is CASSSDREEWIDTQYF. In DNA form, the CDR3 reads TGTGCCAGCAGCTCCGACAGGGAAGAGTGGATCGATACGCAGTATTTT.

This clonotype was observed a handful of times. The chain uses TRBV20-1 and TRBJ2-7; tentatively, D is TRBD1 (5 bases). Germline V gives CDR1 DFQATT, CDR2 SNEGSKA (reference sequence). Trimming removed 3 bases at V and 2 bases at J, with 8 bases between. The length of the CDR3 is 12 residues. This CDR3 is CSASQGPYEQYF. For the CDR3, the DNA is TGCAGTGCTAGCCAGGGCCCCTACGAGCAGTACTTC.

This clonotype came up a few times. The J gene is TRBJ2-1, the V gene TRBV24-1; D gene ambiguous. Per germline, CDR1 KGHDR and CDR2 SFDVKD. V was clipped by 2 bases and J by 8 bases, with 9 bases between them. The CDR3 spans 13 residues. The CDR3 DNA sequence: TGTGCCACCAGTGATTCCTTATTCGATGAGCAGTTCTTC. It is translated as CATSDSLFDEQFF.

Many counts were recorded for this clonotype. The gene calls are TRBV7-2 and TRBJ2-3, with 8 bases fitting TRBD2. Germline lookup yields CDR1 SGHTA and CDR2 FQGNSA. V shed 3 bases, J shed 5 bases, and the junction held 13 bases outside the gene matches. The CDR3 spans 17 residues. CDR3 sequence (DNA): TGTGCCAGCAGCTTGCGTACTAGCGGACCCTCCAGAGATACGCAGTATTTT. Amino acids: CASSLRTSGPSRDTQYF.

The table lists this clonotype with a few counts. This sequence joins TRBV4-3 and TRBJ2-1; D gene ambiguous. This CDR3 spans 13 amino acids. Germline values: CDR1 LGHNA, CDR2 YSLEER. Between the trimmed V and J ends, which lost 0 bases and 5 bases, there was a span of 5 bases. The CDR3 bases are TGCGCCAGCAGCCAAGATAGAAACAATGAGCAGTTCTTC. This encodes CASSQDRNNEQFF.

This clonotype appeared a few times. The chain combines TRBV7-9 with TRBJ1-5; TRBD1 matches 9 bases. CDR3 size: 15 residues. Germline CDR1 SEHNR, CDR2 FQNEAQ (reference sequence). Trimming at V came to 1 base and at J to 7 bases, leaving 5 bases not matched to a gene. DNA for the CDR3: TGTGCCAGCAGCTTAGACGGGGACAGGGCCCAGCCCCAGCATTTT. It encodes CASSLDGDRAQPQHF.

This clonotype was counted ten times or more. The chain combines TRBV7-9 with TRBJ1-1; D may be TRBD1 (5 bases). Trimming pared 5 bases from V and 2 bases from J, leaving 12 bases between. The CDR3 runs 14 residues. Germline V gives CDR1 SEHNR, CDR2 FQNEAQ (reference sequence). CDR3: CASSDGADNTEAFF. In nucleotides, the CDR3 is TGTGCCAGCAGCGACGGGGCGGATAACACTGAAGCTTTCTTT.

In nucleotides, the CDR3 is TGCAGCGTGTCTCGCGGGAGTACCTACGAGCAGTACGTC. It codes for CSVSRGSTYEQYV. The J gene is TRBJ2-7, the V gene TRBV29-1, with 7 positions matching TRBD2. After removal of 6 bases from V and 2 bases from J, the junction contained 7 bases not matched to a gene. Germline V gene sequence: CDR1 SQVTM, CDR2 ANQGSEA. The CDR3 extends over 13 amino acids.

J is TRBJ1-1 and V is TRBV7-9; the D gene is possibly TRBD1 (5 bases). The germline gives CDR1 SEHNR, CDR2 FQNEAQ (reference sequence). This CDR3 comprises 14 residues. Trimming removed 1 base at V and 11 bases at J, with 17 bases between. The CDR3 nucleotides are TGTGCCAGCAGCTTAGTTTCCGGGACCGCGGAGGCTTTCTTT. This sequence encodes CASSLVSGTAEAFF.

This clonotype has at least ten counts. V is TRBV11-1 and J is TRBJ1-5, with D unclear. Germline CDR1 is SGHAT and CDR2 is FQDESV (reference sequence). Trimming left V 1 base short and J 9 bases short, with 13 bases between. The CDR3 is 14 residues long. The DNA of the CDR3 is TGTGCCAGCAGCTTAGAGTTTAATGGTCTGCCCCAGCATTTT. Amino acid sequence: CASSLEFNGLPQHF.

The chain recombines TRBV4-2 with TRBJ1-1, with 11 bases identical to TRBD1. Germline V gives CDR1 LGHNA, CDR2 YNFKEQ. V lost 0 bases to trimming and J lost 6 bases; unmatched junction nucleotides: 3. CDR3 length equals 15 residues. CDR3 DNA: TGTGCCAGCAGCCAAGAAGCGGGACAGGGGGCTGAAGCTTTCTTT. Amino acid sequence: CASSQEAGQGAEAFF.

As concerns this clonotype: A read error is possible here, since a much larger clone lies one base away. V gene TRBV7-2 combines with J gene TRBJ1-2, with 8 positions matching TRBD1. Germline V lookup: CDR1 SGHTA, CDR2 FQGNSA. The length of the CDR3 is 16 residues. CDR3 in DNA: TGTGTCAGCAGCCTAACCCCCAGGGGGCAGGACTATGGCTACACCTTC. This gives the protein CVSSLTPRGQDYGYTF.

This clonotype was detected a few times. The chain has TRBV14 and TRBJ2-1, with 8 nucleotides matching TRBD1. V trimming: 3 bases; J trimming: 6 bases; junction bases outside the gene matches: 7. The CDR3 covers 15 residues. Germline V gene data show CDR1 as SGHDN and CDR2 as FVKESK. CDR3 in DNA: TGTGCCAGCAGCCACCTTTTTGACAGGGGCAATGAGCAGTTCTTC. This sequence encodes CASSHLFDRGNEQFF.

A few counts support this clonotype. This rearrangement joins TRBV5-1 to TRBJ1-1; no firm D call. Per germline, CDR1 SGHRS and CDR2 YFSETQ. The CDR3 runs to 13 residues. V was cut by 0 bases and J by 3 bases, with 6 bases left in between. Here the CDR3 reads CASSLGSDTEAFF. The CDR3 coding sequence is TGCGCCAGCAGCTTGGGGTCGGACACTGAAGCTTTCTTT.

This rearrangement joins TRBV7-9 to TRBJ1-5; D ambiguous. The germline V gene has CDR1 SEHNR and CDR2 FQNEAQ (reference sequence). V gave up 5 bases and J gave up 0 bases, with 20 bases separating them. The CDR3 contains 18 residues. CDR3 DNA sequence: TGTGCCAGCAGCCCTTTATTTTCAACAGAGTATAGCAATCAGCCCCAGCATTTT. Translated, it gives CASSPLFSTEYSNQPQHF.

CDR3 DNA: TGTGCCAGCAGCAAGCACCCAGTGGGGGCACTCTACAATGAGCAGTTCTTC. Translated, it gives CASSKHPVGALYNEQFF. V and J are TRBV7-2 and TRBJ2-1; a possible D gene is TRBD1 (6 bases). Looked up from germline, CDR1 is SGHTA and CDR2 is FQGNSA. CDR3 length: 17 residues. Trimming cost V 5 bases and J 3 bases, with 20 bases left between them.

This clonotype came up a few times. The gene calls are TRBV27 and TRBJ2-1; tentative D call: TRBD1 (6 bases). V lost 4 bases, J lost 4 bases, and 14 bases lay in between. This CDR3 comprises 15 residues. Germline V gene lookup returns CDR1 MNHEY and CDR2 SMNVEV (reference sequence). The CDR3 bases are TGTGCCAGCAGTTACAGGGCTAGGGAATACAATGAGCAGTTCTTC. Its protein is CASSYRAREYNEQFF.

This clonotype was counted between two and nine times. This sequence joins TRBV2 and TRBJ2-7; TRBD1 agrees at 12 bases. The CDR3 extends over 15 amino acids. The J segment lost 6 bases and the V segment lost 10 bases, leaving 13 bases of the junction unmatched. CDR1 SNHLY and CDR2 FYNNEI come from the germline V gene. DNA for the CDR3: TGTGCCACCCGGGACAGGGGGCGTCTTCTTGGCGAGCAGTACTTC. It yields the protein CATRDRGRLLGEQYF.

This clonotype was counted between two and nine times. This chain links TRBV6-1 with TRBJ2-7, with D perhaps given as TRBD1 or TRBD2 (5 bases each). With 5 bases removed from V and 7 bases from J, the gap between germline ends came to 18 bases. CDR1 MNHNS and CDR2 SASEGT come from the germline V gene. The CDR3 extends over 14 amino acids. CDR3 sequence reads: CASSTGTSLGEQYF. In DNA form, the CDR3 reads TGTGCCAGCAGTACCGGGACCTCTCTAGGGGAGCAGTACTTC.

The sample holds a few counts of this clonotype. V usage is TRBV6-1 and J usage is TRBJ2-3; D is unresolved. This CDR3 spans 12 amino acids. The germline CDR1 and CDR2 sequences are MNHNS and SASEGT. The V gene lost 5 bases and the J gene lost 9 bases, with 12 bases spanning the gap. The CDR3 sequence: CASSPIVGTQYF. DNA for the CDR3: TGTGCCAGCAGTCCAATCGTGGGGACGCAGTATTTT.

The CDR3 loop is CASISVNEQFF. In DNA form, the CDR3 reads TGTGCCAGCATTTCGGTCAATGAGCAGTTCTTC. This chain uses TRBV6-1 with TRBJ2-1; no clear D gene. Germline assignment: CDR1 MNHNS and CDR2 SASEGT. Trimming stripped 7 bases from V and 6 bases from J, with 7 bases between. The CDR3 spans 11 residues.

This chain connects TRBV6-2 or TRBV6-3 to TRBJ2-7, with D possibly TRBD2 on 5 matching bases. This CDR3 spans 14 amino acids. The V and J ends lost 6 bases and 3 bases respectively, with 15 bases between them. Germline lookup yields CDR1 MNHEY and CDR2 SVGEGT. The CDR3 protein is CASSLGRGLYEQYV. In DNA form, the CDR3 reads TGTGCCAGCAGCCTAGGGAGAGGGCTCTACGAGCAGTACGTC.

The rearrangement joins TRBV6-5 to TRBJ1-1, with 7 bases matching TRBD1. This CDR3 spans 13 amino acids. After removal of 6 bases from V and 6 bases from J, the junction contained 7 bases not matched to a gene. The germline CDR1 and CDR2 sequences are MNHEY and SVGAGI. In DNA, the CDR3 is TGTGCCAGCAGCCGAGGGGGCAGCGCTGAAGCTTTCTTT. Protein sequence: CASSRGGSAEAFF.

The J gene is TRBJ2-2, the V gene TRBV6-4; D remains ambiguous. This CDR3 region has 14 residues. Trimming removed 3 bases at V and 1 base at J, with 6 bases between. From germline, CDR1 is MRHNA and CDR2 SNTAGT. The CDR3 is CASSDYKNTGELFF. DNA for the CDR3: TGTGCCAGCAGTGATTACAAGAACACCGGGGAGCTGTTTTTT.

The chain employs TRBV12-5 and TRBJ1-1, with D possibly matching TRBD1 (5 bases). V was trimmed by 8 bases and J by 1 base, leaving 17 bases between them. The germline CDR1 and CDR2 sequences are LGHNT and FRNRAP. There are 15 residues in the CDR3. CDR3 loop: CASIGEGYPNTEAFF. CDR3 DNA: TGTGCTAGTATTGGGGAGGGGTACCCGAACACTGAAGCTTTCTTT.

The chain's CDR3 is CASSFIEEEAFF. The DNA for the CDR3 is TGTGCCAGCAGTTTTATCGAAGAAGAAGCTTTCTTT. The chain recombines TRBV28 with TRBJ1-1; D remains ambiguous. This CDR3 has 12 amino acids. With 3 bases removed from V and 8 bases from J, the gap between germline ends came to 10 bases. The V gene's germline CDR1 is MDHEN and CDR2 SYDVKM.

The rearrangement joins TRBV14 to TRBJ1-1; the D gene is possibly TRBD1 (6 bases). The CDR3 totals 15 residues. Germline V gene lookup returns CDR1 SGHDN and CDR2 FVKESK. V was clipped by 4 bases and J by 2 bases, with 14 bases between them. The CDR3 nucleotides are TGTGCCAGCAGCCCTTTTGGCAGGGGAAACACTGAAGCTTTCTTT. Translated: CASSPFGRGNTEAFF.

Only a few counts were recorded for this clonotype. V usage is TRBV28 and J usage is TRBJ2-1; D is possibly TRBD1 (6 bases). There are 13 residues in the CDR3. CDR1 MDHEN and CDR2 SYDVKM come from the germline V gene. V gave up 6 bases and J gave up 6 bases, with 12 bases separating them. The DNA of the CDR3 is TGTGCCAGCAGCAGGGGCCCGGCCAATGAGCAGTTCTTC. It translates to CASSRGPANEQFF.